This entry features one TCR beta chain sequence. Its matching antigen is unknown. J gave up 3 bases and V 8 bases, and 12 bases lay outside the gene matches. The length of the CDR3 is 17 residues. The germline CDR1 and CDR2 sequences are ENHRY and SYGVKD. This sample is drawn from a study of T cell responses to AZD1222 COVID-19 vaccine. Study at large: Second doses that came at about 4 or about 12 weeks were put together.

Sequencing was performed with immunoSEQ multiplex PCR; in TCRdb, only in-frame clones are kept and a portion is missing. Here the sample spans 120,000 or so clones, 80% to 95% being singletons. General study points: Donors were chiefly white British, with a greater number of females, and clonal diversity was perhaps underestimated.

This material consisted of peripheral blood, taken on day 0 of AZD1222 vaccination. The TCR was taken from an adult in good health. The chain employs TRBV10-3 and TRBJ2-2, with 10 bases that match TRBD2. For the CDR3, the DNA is TGTGCCATCCCCCGGAAGCGGGAGGGGGCGTACACCGGGGAGCTGTTTTTT. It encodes CAIPRKREGAYTGELFF.